This T cell receptor beta chain was captured by sequencing in a study of shared clonotypes between healthy human individuals. About the study: Contributing individuals were two females and three males aged 18 to 49.

Participating donors were healthy, HIV-negative adults free of recent acute infections or vaccinations. Study-level findings and limits: Naive subsets, compared against memory subsets, generally had larger estimated richness values.

Trimming left V 6 bases short and J 3 bases short, with 11 bases between. The CDR3 has 12 residues. Germline loops: CDR1 SQVTM, CDR2 ANQGSEA. This clone was counted once. Its specificity is unknown. Assay used: immunoSEQ multiplex PCR; TCRdb lists only in-frame clones, some missing. The table shows 2 million to 2.5 million clones, with more than 80% occurring only once. The TCR was taken from a man aged 18 to 35 in good health. Some clones in this sample may be carry-over from other donors' samples. The sample comprised naive CD4+ T cells from PBMCs. The subset was: CD45RA+ positively selected. The rearrangement joins TRBV29-1 to TRBJ2-5; D gene ambiguous. The CDR3 sequence: CSVSGPEETQYF. CDR3 nucleotide sequence: TGCAGCGTCTCCGGACCCGAAGAGACCCAGTACTTC.